The clone carrying this TCR beta chain has more than one count but fewer than ten. Antigen: not known. After the first PCR, alpha and beta chain libraries were processed separately. Two oligonucleotides, mixed equimolar, formed the beta constant-region primer covering TRBC1 and TRBC2. Four rounds of PCR amplified the ligated cDNA using nested alpha and beta constant-region primers plus SP2. TCRdb reanalysed the UMI-ligation and nested PCR reads using MiXCR and keeps one entry per CDR3 protein. This sample yields 120,000 to 150,000 distinct CDR3 sequences, of which around 21% are seen a single time; 0.55% to 0.75% belongs to the top ten. The data originate from a study of naive and memory T cell subsets. Findings and caveats of the study: A few larger clonotypes appeared in naive repertoires, especially CD8, possibly memory cells re-expressing CD45RA.

This TCR was sampled from a human donor in good health. Sequenced material: naive CD8+ T cells from blood.

The chain's CDR3 is CASSQSNRGSAFF. The CDR3 nucleotides are TGTGCCAGCAGCCAAAGTAACAGGGGCAGCGCTTTCTTT. V and J are TRBV7-9 and TRBJ1-1, with TRBD1 matching 7 bases. Germline V gives CDR1 SEHNR, CDR2 FQNEAQ (reference sequence). The CDR3 has 13 amino acids. V lost 5 bases, J lost 11 bases, and 11 bases stayed unmatched.